The 22 T cell receptor beta chains below were found in one sample sequenced in a study of radiotherapy plus CTLA-4 blockade in lung cancer. The data were produced by immunoSEQ multiplex PCR, yet TCRdb's version contains in-frame clones alone and is incomplete. This sample has tens of thousands of clones, with around 86% found just once. Sample: peripheral blood, taken from a patient treated with radiotherapy plus ipilimumab. These receptors were collected from a human donor with non-small cell lung cancer that progressed on radiotherapy plus ipilimumab.

J is TRBJ2-5 and V is TRBV6-1; 9 bases map to TRBD1. This CDR3 region has 14 residues. V was clipped by 8 bases and J by 11 bases; unmatched bases: 15. Germline lookup yields CDR1 MNHNS and CDR2 SASEGT. CDR3 protein: CASGRDRDLREQYF. The CDR3 DNA reads TGTGCCAGCGGCCGGGACAGGGATTTACGGGAGCAGTACTTC.

The CDR3 region has the DNA TGTGCCAGCTCACGGACAGGGGGTGGCTACACCTTC. It encodes CASSRTGGGYTF. The chain carries TRBV18 and TRBJ1-2; 10 nucleotides align to TRBD1. The V and J ends lost 4 bases and 7 bases, in that order; junction bases with no gene match: 0. Germline CDR1 reads KGHSH; CDR2 reads LQKENI. This CDR3 spans 12 amino acids.

The chain joins TRBV7-9 to TRBJ2-7; D remains unclear. The V end lost 1 base, the J end lost 0 bases, and 7 bases lay between the germline ends. CDR3 length: 14 residues. The germline CDR1 and CDR2 sequences are SEHNR and FQNEAQ (reference sequence). CDR3 in amino acids: CASSLVGSSYEQYF. The DNA for the CDR3 is TGTGCCAGCAGCTTAGTAGGCAGCTCCTACGAGCAGTACTTC.

The chain couples TRBV2 to TRBJ1-2; 7 bases map to TRBD1. Unmatched junction bases numbered 5, after V lost 1 base and J lost 6 bases. The CDR3 length is 14 residues. Germline V CDR1 and CDR2: SNHLY, FYNNEI. The chain's CDR3 is CASSEVNRGNGYTF. The CDR3 region has the DNA TGTGCCAGCAGTGAAGTCAACAGGGGTAATGGCTACACCTTC.

The rearrangement uses TRBV30 and TRBJ2-5; 8 nucleotides align to TRBD2. The V and J ends lost 3 bases and 5 bases, in that order; junction bases with no gene match: 8. Germline CDR1 and CDR2: GTSNPN and SVGIG (reference sequence). The CDR3 is made up of 14 amino acids. This CDR3 is CAWSRGGALETQYF. The CDR3 region has the DNA TGTGCCTGGAGCCGGGGGGGGGCATTGGAGACCCAGTACTTC. The whole variable domain, filled in from reference TRBV30 and TRBJ2-5, reads SQTIHQWPATLVQPVGSPLSLECTVEGTSNPNLYWYRQAAGRGLQLLFYSVGIGQISSEVPQNLSASRPQDRQFILSSKKLLLSDSGFYLCAWSRGGALETQYFGPGTRLLVL.

This chain connects TRBV10-3 to TRBJ2-7; D is undetermined. CDR3 size: 16 residues. Germline V gene sequence: CDR1 ENHRY, CDR2 SYGVKD. The V and J ends lost 2 bases and 0 bases respectively, with 14 bases between them. The CDR3 DNA reads as TGTGCCATCAGTGAGCAGAACGGACGGTACTCCTACGAGCAGTACTTC. This translates into CAISEQNGRYSYEQYF.

CDR3 protein: CASSIQGAGNTEAFF. For the CDR3, the DNA is TGTGCCAGCAGTATACAGGGGGCAGGAAACACTGAAGCTTTCTTT. The gene calls are TRBV2 and TRBJ1-1; TRBD1 matches at 9 bases. J gave up 2 bases and V 5 bases, and 6 bases lay outside the gene matches. The V gene's germline CDR1 is SNHLY and CDR2 FYNNEI. The CDR3 runs to 15 residues.

This clone was seen a few times. The chain joins TRBV9 to TRBJ1-2; D is unclear. The CDR3 has 15 amino acids. The V end was cut by 0 bases, the J end by 0 bases, with 9 bases between. CDR1 and CDR2 (germline): SGDLS, YYNGEE. This chain's CDR3 is CASSVEFSANYGYTF. The CDR3 region has the DNA TGTGCCAGCAGCGTAGAGTTCTCGGCTAACTATGGCTACACCTTC.

The genes are TRBV4-1 and TRBJ2-2; 9 bases line up with TRBD2. Looked up from germline, CDR1 is MGHRA and CDR2 is YSYEKL. V lost 4 bases and J lost 0; bases outside the gene matches: 3. This CDR3 has 16 residues. CDR3 sequence (DNA): TGCGCCAGCAGCCTCAGACTAGCGGCGAACACCGGGGAGCTGTTTTTT. It encodes CASSLRLAANTGELFF.

V gene TRBV28 combines with J gene TRBJ2-5, with 9 bases fitting TRBD1. The germline gives CDR1 MDHEN, CDR2 SYDVKM. J was trimmed by 3 bases and V by 4 bases; bases with no gene match: 9. This CDR3 spans 16 amino acids. The CDR3 protein is CASSSRGGTGKETQYF. For the CDR3, the DNA is TGTGCCAGCAGTTCCCGAGGGGGGACAGGGAAAGAGACCCAGTACTTC.

Worth noting for this clone: The CDR3 does not close with the conserved phenylalanine or tryptophan, likely indicating a read error. The chain employs TRBV5-4 and TRBJ1-2; 8 bases are shared with TRBD1. This CDR3 is built from 13 residues. Trimming cost V 4 bases and J 3 bases; bases outside gene matches: 2. Germline-derived CDR1 and CDR2 are SGHNT and YYREEE (reference sequence). The CDR3 coding sequence is TGTGCCAGCAGCCAGGGACAGGACTATGGCTACACCTCC. Amino acid sequence: CASSQGQDYGYTS.

The rearrangement links TRBV21-1 to TRBJ2-7. TRBV21-1 is tagged as a pseudogene. The CDR3 spans 13 residues. In DNA, the CDR3 is TGTGCCAGCAGCAAAAGGGGGGAGTGGGAGCAGTACTTC. It is translated as CASSKRGEWEQYF.

This chain uses TRBV7-9 with TRBJ2-7; 10 nucleotides align to TRBD2. The germline V gene encodes CDR1 SEHNR and CDR2 FQNEAQ (reference sequence). The CDR3 length is 15 residues. Losses at the gene ends were 1 base for V and 3 bases for J; bases not matched to a gene: 3. The CDR3 reads CASSLGGLADYEQYF. CDR3 nucleotides: TGTGCCAGCAGCTTAGGAGGACTAGCGGACTACGAGCAGTACTTC.

The V call is TRBV28, the J call TRBJ2-7; TRBD1 is a possible D gene (6 bases). Germline values: CDR1 MDHEN, CDR2 SYDVKM. V shed 6 bases and J shed 3 bases, with 15 bases lying between them. This CDR3 comprises 14 residues. Here the CDR3 reads CASSPPGHGYEQYF. Written as DNA, the CDR3 is TGTGCCAGCAGCCCCCCGGGACACGGCTACGAGCAGTACTTC.

This clone was picked up a small number of times. In DNA form, the CDR3 reads TGCGCCAGCAGCTTATTGGGGCAAGCTGTCTATGGCTACACCTTC. It yields the protein CASSLLGQAVYGYTF. V and J are TRBV5-1 and TRBJ1-2; the D gene is possibly TRBD1 (5 bases). V was cut by 2 bases and J by 4 bases, with 15 bases left in between. Germline V lookup: CDR1 SGHRS, CDR2 YFSETQ. The CDR3 sequence is 15 residues long.

This chain connects TRBV6-1 to TRBJ2-7; D is possibly TRBD1 or TRBD2 (5 bases each). Deletions cut 6 bases from V and 2 bases from J, with 14 bases between. The CDR3 has 14 amino acids. Germline V gives CDR1 MNHNS, CDR2 SASEGT. CDR3 DNA: TGTGCCAGCAGGGAACCGGGGCTGGCCTACGAGCAGTACTTC. Translation: CASREPGLAYEQYF.

The rearrangement links TRBV2 to TRBJ2-1; TRBD2 matches 12 bases. The V gene's germline CDR1 is SNHLY and CDR2 FYNNEI. With 4 bases clipped from V and 15 bases from J, the junction kept 7 bases outside the gene matches. The CDR3 consists of 13 residues. The CDR3 region is CASSGTSGNRRFF. CDR3 sequence (DNA): TGTGCCAGCAGTGGGACTAGCGGGAATCGGAGGTTCTTC.

The rearrangement links TRBV7-8 to TRBJ1-4; D call uncertain. Germline V gene data show CDR1 as SGHVS and CDR2 as FQNEAQ. V lost 4 bases to trimming and J lost 8 bases, with 20 bases between them. The CDR3 totals 16 residues. CDR3 coding DNA: TGTGCCAGCAGCTCCCAACCCCCGGGATATGGCGAAAAACTGTTTTTT. Protein product: CASSSQPPGYGEKLFF. The whole variable domain, filled in from reference TRBV7-8 and TRBJ1-4, reads GAGVSQSPRYKVAKRGQDVALRCDPISGHVSLFWYQQALGQGPEFLTYFQNEAQLDKSGLPSDRFFAERPEGSVSTLKIQRTQQEDSAVYLCASSSQPPGYGEKLFFGSGTQLSVL.

V and J are TRBV30 and TRBJ1-5; 7 positions match TRBD1. The CDR3 spans 15 residues. Germline values: CDR1 GTSNPN, CDR2 SVGIG (reference sequence). Trimming cost V 0 bases and J 3 bases; bases outside gene matches: 5. The CDR3 region is CAWSVPGGNNQPQHF. The DNA for the CDR3 is TGTGCCTGGAGTGTACCAGGGGGGAACAATCAGCCCCAGCATTTT.

The rearrangement uses TRBV27 and TRBJ2-3; no clear D. V lost 6 bases and J lost 4, with 23 bases in between. The CDR3 spans 17 residues. The germline CDR1 and CDR2 sequences are MNHEY and SMNVEV (reference sequence). CDR3 residues: CASSFKNFPGEADTQYF. CDR3 sequence (DNA): TGTGCCAGCAGCTTTAAAAATTTTCCCGGCGAGGCAGATACGCAGTATTTT.

This chain uses TRBV28 with TRBJ2-2, with 13 positions matching TRBD2. CDR1 and CDR2 from the germline V gene are MDHEN and SYDVKM. The CDR3 is 16 residues long. Trimming removed 5 bases from V and 6 bases from J; junction bases left unmatched: 6. The CDR3 reads CASSPLGLAGAGELFF. In DNA, the CDR3 is TGTGCCAGCAGTCCCCTCGGACTAGCGGGAGCCGGGGAGCTGTTTTTT.

The J gene is TRBJ1-3, the V gene TRBV11-2; D is uncertain. Germline CDR1 reads SGHAT; CDR2 reads FQNNGV. Deletions cut 5 bases from V and 5 bases from J, with 7 bases between. The length of the CDR3 is 12 residues. The CDR3 is CASSLARNTIYF. CDR3 coding DNA: TGTGCCAGCAGCCTCGCGCGAAACACCATATATTTT.